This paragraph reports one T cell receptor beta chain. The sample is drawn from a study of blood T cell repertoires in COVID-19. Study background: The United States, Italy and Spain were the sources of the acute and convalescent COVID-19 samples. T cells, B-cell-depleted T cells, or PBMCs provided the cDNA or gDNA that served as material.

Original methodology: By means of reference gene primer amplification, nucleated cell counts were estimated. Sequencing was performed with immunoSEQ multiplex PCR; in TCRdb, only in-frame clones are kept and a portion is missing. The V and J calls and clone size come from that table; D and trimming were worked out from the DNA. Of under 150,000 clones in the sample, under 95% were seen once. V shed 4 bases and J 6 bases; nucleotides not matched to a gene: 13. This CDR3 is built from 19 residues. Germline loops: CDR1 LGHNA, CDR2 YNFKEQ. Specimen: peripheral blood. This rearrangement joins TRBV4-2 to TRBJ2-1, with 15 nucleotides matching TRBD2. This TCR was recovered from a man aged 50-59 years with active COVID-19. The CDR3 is CASSLTGTSGRTWVNEQFF. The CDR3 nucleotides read TGTGCCAGCAGCCTTACTGGGACTAGCGGGAGGACCTGGGTCAATGAGCAGTTCTTC.